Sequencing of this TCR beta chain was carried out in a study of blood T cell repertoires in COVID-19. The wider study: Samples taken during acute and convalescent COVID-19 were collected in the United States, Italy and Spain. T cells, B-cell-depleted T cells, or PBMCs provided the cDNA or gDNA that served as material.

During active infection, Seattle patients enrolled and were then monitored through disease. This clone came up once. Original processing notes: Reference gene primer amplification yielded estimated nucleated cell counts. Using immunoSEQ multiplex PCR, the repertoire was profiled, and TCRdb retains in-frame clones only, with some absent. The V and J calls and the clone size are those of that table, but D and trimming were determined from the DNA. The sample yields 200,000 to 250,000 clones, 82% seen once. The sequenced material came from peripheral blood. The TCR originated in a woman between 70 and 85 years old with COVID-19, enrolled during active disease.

The CDR3: CASSPLGRGNTEAFF. The CDR3, as DNA: TGTGCCAGCAGCCCCTTGGGTAGGGGCAACACTGAAGCTTTCTTT. V usage is TRBV5-8 and J usage is TRBJ1-1; D perhaps matches TRBD1 (5 bases). Germline-derived CDR1 and CDR2 are SGHTS and YDEGEE. There are 15 residues in the CDR3. V lost 4 bases and J lost 2, with 15 bases in between.